This T cell receptor beta chain was observed in a study of shared clonotypes between healthy human individuals (dated by TCRdb to about 2020). For the study in its entirety: Two women and a few men aged 18 to 49 years were included in the cohort. For each donor, three plates each were used for CD4 naive and CD4 memory, two plates were used for CD8 naive, and one plate was used for CD8 memory. Libraries were prepared and TCR repertoires were sequenced by different laboratories using diverse techniques, in order to increase sequencing depth and limit assay-specific biases. Between about 0.85 and 8.9 billion PBMCs per donor were obtained by leukapheresis. To estimate repertoire size and how much clonotypes are shared between individuals, the study performed deep sequencing of blood TCR repertoires from a few healthy adults. Study-level results and caveats: Incomplete sequencing was indicated by rarefaction of sorted-subset datasets, despite the large sequencing depth. Larger estimated clonotype richness was generally found for naive subsets than for memory subsets. Pairwise subsampling led to the expectation that sequencing depth would affect the degree of clonotype sharing among donors. Sampling was restricted to blood, and TCR repertoires in tissues likely differ from the TCR repertoires found in blood. Clonotypes shared by all four sorted-subset donors showed higher generation probabilities than non-shared clonotypes. Because the study included only a small number of donors, the genetic and exposure-history diversity represented was limited. Across a few donors, around 5% of naive CD4, roughly 3.4% of naive CD8, under 2.5% of memory CD4, and under 0.45% of memory CD8 clonotypes were shared.

For the CD8 naive samples, CD45RO-negative cells were positively selected for CCR7, yielding a CD45RA+CCR7+ population from which TemRA cells were excluded. Healthy HIV-negative adults with no recently reported acute infections or vaccinations were included as donors. Every donor was a Caucasian adult living in Nashville, Tennessee, USA. Blood was obtained by leukapheresis, after which PBMCs were separated by Ficoll-Histopaque density gradient centrifugation and cryopreserved in liquid nitrogen vapor phase. Analytical flow cytometry was used to check the purity and quantity of every magnetically sorted T cell population. Genomic DNA was isolated from each sorted fraction and quantified by UV absorbance on a Nanodrop 2000c. Of note for this clone: The clone's antigen remains unknown. Per-base quality was not reported, and no clone a single base away is much larger than it.

TCR CDR3 regions were amplified from genomic DNA by multiplex PCR using the deep immunoSEQ assay. Extracted genomic DNA from each cell subset was distributed evenly across all wells of several immunoSEQ 96-well plates, and each plate was treated as a replicate. For sorted subsets, each replicate PCR was loaded with about 0.2 ug genomic DNA, equivalent to some 27,000 T cell genomes. Purified libraries were measured with a Qubit 3.0 fluorometer, size-checked on a Bioanalyzer 2100, and measured again with the KAPA Library Quantification kit. Each immunoSEQ 96-well plate was sequenced on its own single-read 150-cycle Illumina NextSeq 550 flow cell. For the original study's pipeline: Because the immunoSEQ output held only junctional sequences and lacked quality scores, the filtering could not match the filtering applied to full-length reads. Sequences were annotated with PyIR, a Python wrapper for IgBLAST v1.9, and V/J genes and CDR3 were assigned using IMGT germline references. Any read was removed if the V/J assignment was weak (E-value above 1e-6), the CDR3 was missing, or the read contained stop codons, out-of-frame junctions, or ambiguous translated residues. V3J clonotypes were defined by identical inferred V gene, J gene, and CDR3 amino acid sequence. Percentage overlap between repertoires was calculated by dividing the number of shared unique clonotypes by the size of the smaller repertoire. Richness of each repertoire was evaluated using RTK rarefaction, the Chao1 estimator, and Recon v2.1 estimates of unobserved clonotypes. Generation probabilities were computed with OLGA for all TCRbeta clonotypes obtained by the gDNA method from several donors. TCRdb retrieved this table from immuneACCESS and kept in-frame rearrangements only. Not all clones are present; in checked studies, unresolved V genes account for under half, and no reason is known for the remainder. Clonal size and the V and J genes are those of that table, whereas D and trimming came from the DNA. This sample gives about 2,100,000 clones in total; 90% to 95% of them show up just once. About 1.8% of the sample goes to the ten largest clones.

CDR1 is given as KGHSY and CDR2 as FQNENV, both from the germline V gene. V and J lose 4 bases and 7 bases, and a span of 11 bases separates them. The CDR3 sequence holds 12 residues, the cysteine and phenylalanine included. CDR3 DNA is the only sequence kept; it has 36 bases, read in frame from the first base. This receptor chain uses TRBV16 and TRBJ2-7; the D gene lacks a confident call. The sequenced sample consisted of naive CD8+ T cells from PBMCs. Taken with the paper, the label for cell subset or site translates to: CD45RA+CCR7+. This receptor was obtained from a man aged 18 to 29 in good health. Some clones in this sample may be carry-over from other donors' samples. The CDR3 has the sequence CASSPRPQEQYF. Here is the DNA: TGTGCCAGCAGCCCTCGGCCGCAGGAGCAGTACTTC.